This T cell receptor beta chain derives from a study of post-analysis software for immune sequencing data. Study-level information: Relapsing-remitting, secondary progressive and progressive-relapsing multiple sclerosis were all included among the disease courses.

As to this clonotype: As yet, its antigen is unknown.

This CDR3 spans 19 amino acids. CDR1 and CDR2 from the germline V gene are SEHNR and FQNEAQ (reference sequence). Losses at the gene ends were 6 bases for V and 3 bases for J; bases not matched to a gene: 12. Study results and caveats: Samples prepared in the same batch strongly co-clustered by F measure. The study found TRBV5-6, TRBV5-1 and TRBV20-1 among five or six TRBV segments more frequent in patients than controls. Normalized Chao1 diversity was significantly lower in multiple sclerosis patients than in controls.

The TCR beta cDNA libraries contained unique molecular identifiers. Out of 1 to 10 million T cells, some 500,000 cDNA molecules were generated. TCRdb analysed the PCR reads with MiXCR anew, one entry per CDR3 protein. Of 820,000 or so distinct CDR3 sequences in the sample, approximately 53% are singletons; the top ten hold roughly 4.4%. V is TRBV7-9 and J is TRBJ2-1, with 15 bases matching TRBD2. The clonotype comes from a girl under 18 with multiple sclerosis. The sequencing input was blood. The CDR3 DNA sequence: TGTGCCAGCAGTTCCCCGGGACTAGCGGGGGGCCGGGGCTACAATGAGCAGTTCTTC. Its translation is CASSSPGLAGGRGYNEQFF.